This entry lists 5 T cell receptor beta chains sequenced from one sample in a study of shared clonotypes between healthy human individuals. The protocol was immunoSEQ multiplex PCR, while the TCRdb copy is restricted to in-frame clones and leaves out a portion. The repertoire includes nearly 750,000 clones, over 55% of them detected once, and more than 1.5% sits in the top ten. The sequenced sample was memory CD4+ T cells sorted from blood. Subset denoted: CD45RA-negative fraction. These receptors all stem from a young woman in good health.

This sequence joins TRBV5-4 and TRBJ2-5; 8 bases are shared with TRBD2. The germline V gene encodes CDR1 SGHNT and CDR2 YYREEE (reference sequence). V was clipped by 4 bases and J by 0 bases; unmatched bases: 5. The CDR3 spans 15 residues. CDR3 sequence: CASSHGLADQETQYF. The CDR3 DNA reads as TGTGCCAGCAGCCATGGACTAGCAGACCAAGAGACCCAGTACTTC.

This chain links TRBV28 with TRBJ2-1; D is possibly TRBD2 (6 bases). The CDR3 contains 18 residues. Trimming stripped 4 bases from V and 4 bases from J, with 23 bases between. Germline V gene lookup returns CDR1 MDHEN and CDR2 SYDVKM. CDR3 in DNA: TGTGCCAGCAGTTATCCGGGACTCTGGATTGGATCATACAATGAGCAGTTCTTC. Translation gives CASSYPGLWIGSYNEQFF. Supplemented by reference TRBV28 and TRBJ2-1, the full variable domain reads DVKVTQSSRYLVKRTGEKVFLECVQDMDHENMFWYRQDPGLGLRLIYFSYDVKMKEKGDIPEGYSVSREKKERFSLILESASTNQTSMYLCASSYPGLWIGSYNEQFFGPGTRLTVL.

V usage is TRBV19 and J usage is TRBJ2-5; D tentatively fits TRBD1 or TRBD2 (5 bases each). TRBJ2-7 explains the end of the DNA better; the J call may be wrong. The CDR3 length is 12 residues. The germline CDR1 and CDR2 sequences are LNHDA and SQIVND (reference sequence). CDR3 amino acids: CASSRGFYEQYF. CDR3 nucleotide sequence: TGTGCCAGTAGTCGGGGCTTCTACGAGCAGTACTTC.

The sample holds one count of this clone. This sequence joins TRBV9 and TRBJ1-2, with TRBD1 matching 9 bases. The CDR3 consists of 13 residues. Germline V CDR1 and CDR2: SGDLS, YYNGEE. J was trimmed by 7 bases and V by 3 bases; bases with no gene match: 4. CDR3 amino acids: CASSARTGVGYTF. The DNA of the CDR3 is TGTGCCAGCAGCGCAAGGACAGGGGTTGGCTACACCTTC.

Regarding this clone: This sequence is one base from a far larger clone and is likely a read error. This specimen includes other DNA sequences encoding the same CDR3. The chain links TRBV4-2 to TRBJ1-5, with no clear D. The CDR3 runs 17 residues. Trimming took 3 bases from V and 2 from J, leaving 17 bases between them. CDR1 and CDR2 (germline): LGHNA, YNFKEQ. CDR3 sequence: CASSQDDIAERNQPQHF. As DNA, the CDR3 is TGTGCCAGCAGCCAGGATGATATCGCGGAACGCAATCAGCCCCAGCATTTT.